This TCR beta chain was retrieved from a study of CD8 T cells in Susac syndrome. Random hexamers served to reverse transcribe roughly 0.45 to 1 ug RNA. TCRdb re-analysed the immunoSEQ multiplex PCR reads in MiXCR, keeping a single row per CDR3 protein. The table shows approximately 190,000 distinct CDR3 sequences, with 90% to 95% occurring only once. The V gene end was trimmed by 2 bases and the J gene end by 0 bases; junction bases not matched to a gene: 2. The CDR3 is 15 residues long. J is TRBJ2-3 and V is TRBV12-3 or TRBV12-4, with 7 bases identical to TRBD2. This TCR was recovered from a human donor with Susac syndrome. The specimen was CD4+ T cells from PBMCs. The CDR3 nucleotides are TGTGCCAGCAGTTTATTCGGGGGGAGCACAGATACGCAGTATTTT. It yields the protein CASSLFGGSTDTQYF.